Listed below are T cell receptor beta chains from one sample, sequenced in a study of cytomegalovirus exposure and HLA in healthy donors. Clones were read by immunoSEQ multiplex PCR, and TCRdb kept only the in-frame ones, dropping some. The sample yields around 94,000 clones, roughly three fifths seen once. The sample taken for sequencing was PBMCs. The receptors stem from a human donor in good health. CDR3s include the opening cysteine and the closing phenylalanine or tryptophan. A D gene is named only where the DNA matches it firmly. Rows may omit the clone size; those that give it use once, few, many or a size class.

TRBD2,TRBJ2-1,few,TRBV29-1,CSVGTSPDLADNEQFF,TGCAGCGTCGGGACTAGTCCGGACCTAGCAGACAATGAGCAGTTCTTC
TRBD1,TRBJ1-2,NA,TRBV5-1,CASSPGGGQDGYTF,TGCGCCAGCAGCCCGGGCGGCGGACAGGATGGCTACACCTTC
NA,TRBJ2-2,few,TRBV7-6,CASSHNRGELFF,TGTGCCAGCAGCCACAACCGCGGGGAGCTGTTTTTT
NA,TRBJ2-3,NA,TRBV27,CASSLSITTAADTQYF,TGTGCCAGCAGTTTATCGATTACTACCGCGGCAGATACGCAGTATTTT
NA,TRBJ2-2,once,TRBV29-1,CSVSGANTGELFF,TGCAGCGTCAGCGGTGCGAACACCGGGGAGCTGTTTTTT
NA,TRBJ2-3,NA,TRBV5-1,CASSFGDSTDTQYF,TGCGCCAGCAGCTTCGGGGATAGCACAGATACGCAGTATTTT
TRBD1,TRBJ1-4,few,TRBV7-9,CASSLGPPTYRGQIEKLFF,TGTGCCAGCAGCTTAGGGCCCCCCACCTACAGGGGGCAAATTGAAAAACTGTTTTTT
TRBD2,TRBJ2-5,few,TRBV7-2,CASSLGLAGLSYQETQYF,TGTGCCAGCAGCCTGGGACTAGCGGGACTCTCGTACCAAGAGACCCAGTACTTC
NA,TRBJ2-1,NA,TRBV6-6,CASSYWGEYNEQFF,TGTGCCAGCAGTTACTGGGGAGAGTACAATGAGCAGTTCTTC
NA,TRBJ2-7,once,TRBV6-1,CASRLDNYEQYF,TGTGCCAGCAGACTGGACAACTACGAGCAGTACTTC
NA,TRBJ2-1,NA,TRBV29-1,CSVWGLDTKGDEQFF,TGCAGCGTTTGGGGGCTGGACACCAAAGGCGATGAGCAGTTCTTC
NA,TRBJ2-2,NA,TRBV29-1,CSVYVGTRTGELFF,TGCAGCGTATATGTCGGGACACGCACCGGGGAGCTGTTTTTT
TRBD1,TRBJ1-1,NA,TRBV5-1,CASSVGTEGTEAFF,TGCGCCAGCAGCGTAGGGACAGAGGGTACTGAAGCTTTCTTT
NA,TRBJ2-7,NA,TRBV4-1,CASSQDFWGRSSYEQYF,TGCGCCAGCAGCCAAGATTTTTGGGGCAGGAGCTCCTACGAGCAGTACTTC
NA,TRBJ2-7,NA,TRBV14,CASSQERDLYEQYF,TGTGCCAGCAGCCAAGAGAGGGACTTATACGAGCAGTACTTC
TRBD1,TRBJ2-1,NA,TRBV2,CASSQRGQSYNEQFF,TGTGCCAGCAGTCAAAGGGGACAGTCGTACAATGAGCAGTTCTTC
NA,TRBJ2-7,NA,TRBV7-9,CASSLDGLNYEQYF,TGTGCCAGCAGCTTAGATGGACTGAACTACGAGCAGTACTTC
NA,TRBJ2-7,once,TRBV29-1,CSVALDNSYEQYF,TGCAGCGTCGCGTTGGACAACTCCTACGAGCAGTACTTC
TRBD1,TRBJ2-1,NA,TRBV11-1,CASSKPGQDYNEQFF,TGTGCCAGCAGTAAACCGGGACAGGATTACAATGAGCAGTTCTTC
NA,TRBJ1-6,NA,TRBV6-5,CASSADTNNSPLHF,TGTGCCAGCAGTGCAGATACGAATAATTCACCCCTCCACTTT
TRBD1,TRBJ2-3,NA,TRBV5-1,CASSLAGGVIDTQYF,TGCGCCAGCAGCTTGGCAGGGGGCGTGATAGATACGCAGTATTTT
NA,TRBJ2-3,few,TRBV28,CASSLGITDTQYF,TGTGCCAGCAGTTTAGGCATCACAGATACGCAGTATTTT
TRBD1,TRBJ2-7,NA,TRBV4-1,CASSQRTGGSYEQYF,TGCGCCAGCAGCCAGCGCACAGGGGGCTCCTACGAGCAGTACTTC
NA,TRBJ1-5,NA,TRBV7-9,CASSQTGDPNQPQHF,TGTGCCAGCAGCCAAACGGGTGACCCCAATCAGCCCCAGCATTTT
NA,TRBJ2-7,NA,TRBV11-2,CASSFSGGVSYEQYF,TGTGCCAGCAGCTTTAGCGGTGGCGTCTCCTACGAGCAGTACTTC
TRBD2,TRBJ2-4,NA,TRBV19,CASRTLGAGESIQYF,TGTGCCAGTAGAACTCTTGGTGCGGGAGAGAGCATTCAGTACTTC
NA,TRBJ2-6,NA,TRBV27,CASTPGPSGANVLTF,TGTGCCAGCACTCCAGGTCCCTCTGGGGCCAACGTCCTGACTTTC
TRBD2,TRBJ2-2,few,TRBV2,CASSPLAGEPGELFF,TGTGCCAGCAGTCCACTAGCGGGAGAGCCCGGGGAGCTGTTTTTT
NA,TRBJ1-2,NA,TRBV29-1,CSEGDSYTF,TGCAGCGAGGGGGATTCCTACACCTTC
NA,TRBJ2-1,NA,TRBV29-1,CSVEDPTSREQFF,TGCAGCGTTGAAGATCCCACCTCGCGGGAGCAGTTCTTC
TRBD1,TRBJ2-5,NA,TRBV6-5,CASSLGQGRGETQYF,TGTGCCAGCAGTTTAGGACAGGGCCGAGGGGAGACCCAGTACTTC
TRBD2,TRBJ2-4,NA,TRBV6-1,CASSESSGGTGIQYF,TGTGCCAGCAGCGAATCTAGCGGGGGCACCGGCATTCAGTACTTC
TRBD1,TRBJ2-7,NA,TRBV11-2,CASSPIRRQGDYEQYF,TGTGCCAGCAGCCCAATTCGGAGGCAGGGGGACTACGAGCAGTACTTC
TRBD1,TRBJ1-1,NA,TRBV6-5,CASSETGRNTEAFF,TGTGCCAGCAGTGAGACAGGGAGGAACACTGAAGCTTTCTTT
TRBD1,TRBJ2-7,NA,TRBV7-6,CASSLGVGTGDYEQYF,TGTGCCAGCAGCTTAGGGGTGGGGACAGGGGACTACGAGCAGTACTTC
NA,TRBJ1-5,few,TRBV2,CASSEGEGQPQHF,TGTGCCAGCAGTGAAGGGGAGGGGCAGCCCCAGCATTTT
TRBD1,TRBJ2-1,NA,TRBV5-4,CASSPGTAYNEQFF,TGTGCCAGCAGCCCCGGGACAGCCTACAATGAGCAGTTCTTC
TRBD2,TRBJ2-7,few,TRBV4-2,CASSPTDVAGAYEQYF,TGTGCCAGCAGCCCAACGGACGTAGCGGGAGCCTACGAGCAGTACTTC
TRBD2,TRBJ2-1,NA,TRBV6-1,CASMPYGRADGEQFF,TGTGCCAGCATGCCTTACGGGAGGGCCGACGGTGAGCAGTTCTTC
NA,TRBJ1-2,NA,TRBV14,CASSRSGGSPGGYTF,TGTGCCAGCAGCCGGTCGGGGGGTTCTCCGGGGGGCTACACCTTC
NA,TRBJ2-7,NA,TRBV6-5,CASSRRRQAPYEQYF,TGTGCCAGCAGTCGTCGTCGACAGGCCCCCTACGAGCAGTACTTC
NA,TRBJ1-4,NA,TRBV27,CASSSGGRELFF,TGTGCCAGCAGTTCGGGAGGGCGAGAACTGTTTTTT
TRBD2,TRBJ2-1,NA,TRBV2,CASSGGGLAGYNEQFF,TGTGCCAGCAGTGGAGGGGGACTAGCCGGCTACAATGAGCAGTTCTTC
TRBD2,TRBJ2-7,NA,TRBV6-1,CACSLAGKAYEQYF,TGTGCCTGCAGTTTAGCGGGAAAGGCCTACGAGCAGTACTTC
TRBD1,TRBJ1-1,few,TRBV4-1,CASSQGGTGGVWDTEAFF,TGCGCCAGCAGCCAAGGGGGGACAGGGGGCGTATGGGACACTGAAGCTTTCTTT